This T cell receptor beta chain was found in a study of glioma-infiltrating T cells after dendritic cell vaccination. Study-wide results and limits: The cohort had few patients with full blood and tumor sets.

In its sample, this clone was seen once. Its antigen is still unknown. Using immunoSEQ multiplex PCR, the repertoire was profiled, and TCRdb retains in-frame clones only, with some absent. Of roughly 62,000 clones listed, about 80% are singletons. The time point: after dendritic cell vaccination, including at tumor progression/relapse. The ends lost 4 bases at V and 5 bases at J; junction bases unmatched: 2. The germline V gene has CDR1 LNHDA and CDR2 SQIVND (reference sequence). The CDR3 covers 15 residues. The material was blood, obtained after dendritic cell vaccination. The genes are TRBV19 and TRBJ1-6; 10 nucleotides line up with TRBD1. The clonotype comes from a human donor with glioblastoma. The CDR3 DNA reads TGTGCCAGTAGTACGACAGGGGGCGATAATTCACCCCTCCACTTT. Its protein is CASSTTGGDNSPLHF.